This T cell receptor (beta chain) was recovered during a study of T-cell memory formation after mild COVID-19. On the study more broadly: Clusters of TCRs were largely donor specific.

There are 12 residues in the CDR3. CDR1 and CDR2 from the germline V gene are GTSNPN and SVGIG (reference sequence). Study results and caveats: Those CD4+ clones that contracted were mainly in CM and EM (CD8+ ones in EMRA). From day 15 to 85, contracting clones were balanced between CD4 and CD8, whereas later expanders leaned toward CD4+.

This clonotype was seen more than once but under ten times. What it binds is unknown. Its ends do not fully match the called genes, so a read error is possible. Constant-segment primers and 5'RACE yielded cDNA libraries for TCR alpha and TCR beta, each carrying sample barcodes and UMIs. Each CDR3 protein is one row after TCRdb ran MiXCR on the 5' RACE reads. The sample shows under 450,000 distinct CDR3 sequences, about 25% of them seen only once. The chain is built from TRBV30 and TRBJ2-1, with 9 bases aligning to TRBD1. The TCR was taken from an adult woman who had mild COVID-19 (a few samples of this study predate the infection). Cell type and time point are not known. Sequenced: PBMCs or a T cell subset sorted from them (not recorded which). The CDR3 loop reads CQGQGRNGEQFF. The CDR3 nucleotides are TGCCAAGGACAGGGGAGGAATGGTGAGCAGTTCTTC. The whole variable domain, remainder taken from reference TRBV30 and TRBJ2-1, is SQTIHQWPATLVQPVGSPLSLECTVEGTSNPNLYWYRQAAGRGLQLLFYSVGIGQISSEVPQNLSASRPQDRQFILSSKKLLLSDSGFYLCQGQGRNGEQFFGPGTRLTVL.